One sample yielded the 22 T cell receptor beta chains listed below, sequenced in a study of blood T cells in healthy people across ages. A J-beta primer mix and a sample-barcoded 5' primer were used in a second PCR of about 6 to 12 cycles. In TCRdb, the 5' RACE reads were re-called with MiXCR into one record per CDR3 protein. The table includes 1.5 million to 2 million distinct CDR3 sequences, 30% to 35% detected once. The sample taken for sequencing was blood. The receptors shown here come from a woman aged 25 to 39 in good health.

The chain is built from TRBV20-1 and TRBJ1-6; D may be TRBD1 (6 bases). Trimming left V 4 bases short and J 9 bases short, with 16 bases between. From germline, CDR1 is DFQATT and CDR2 SNEGSKA (reference sequence). The CDR3 totals 14 residues. The CDR3 loop is CSATIQGFSSPLHF. The CDR3 region has the DNA TGCAGTGCTACGATCCAGGGGTTTAGTTCACCCCTCCACTTT.

Many counts were recorded for this clonotype. The chain couples TRBV18 to TRBJ2-1; 10 nucleotides line up with TRBD2. The V segment lost 0 bases and the J segment 8 bases; nucleotides outside the gene matches: 10. The CDR3 sequence is 17 residues long. Germline V lookup: CDR1 KGHSH, CDR2 LQKENI. The CDR3 spells CASSPPGLAGGVDEQFF. CDR3 nucleotides: TGTGCCAGCTCACCACCTGGGTTAGCGGGGGGTGTTGATGAGCAGTTCTTC.

The V and J genes are TRBV9 and TRBJ2-1; 15 bases match TRBD2. This CDR3 spans 19 amino acids. CDR1 and CDR2 (germline): SGDLS, YYNGEE. J gave up 0 bases and V 3 bases, and 7 bases lay outside the gene matches. In DNA form, the CDR3 reads TGTGCCAGCAGCGAGGGGACTAGCGGGGGGACCTACTCCTACAATGAGCAGTTCTTC. Encoded protein: CASSEGTSGGTYSYNEQFF.

In DNA, the CDR3 is TGTGCCAGCAGCAGCAGACTCCCCCCCTCTCGCTATGGCTACACCTTC. This sequence encodes CASSSRLPPSRYGYTF. This chain connects TRBV21-1 to TRBJ1-2; no DNA check was done on the table's D call, TRBD1. TRBV21-1 is a documented pseudogene. The CDR3 contains 16 residues.

A few counts support this clonotype. CDR3 in DNA: TGTGCCAGCAGCTCCAATCTCCGGCCCAACTATGGCTACACCTTC. Protein product: CASSSNLRPNYGYTF. The chain couples TRBV5-6 to TRBJ1-2; no clear D gene. The CDR3 is made up of 15 amino acids. V lost 3 bases, J lost 2 bases, and 14 bases lay in between. Germline V lookup: CDR1 SGHDT, CDR2 YYEEEE. The complete variable domain, with remaining parts taken from reference TRBV5-6 and TRBJ1-2, reads DAGVTQSPTHLIKTRGQQVTLRCSPKSGHDTVSWYQQALGQGPQFIFQYYEEEERQRGNFPDRFSGHQFPNYSSELNVNALLLGDSALYLCASSSNLRPNYGYTFGSGTRLTVV.

This clonotype was seen a few times. The chain combines TRBV29-1 with TRBJ1-1; possible D gene TRBD1, 6 bases. This CDR3 is built from 11 residues. Trimming cost V 5 bases and J 11 bases, with 15 bases left between them. In germline, CDR1 is SQVTM, CDR2 ANQGSEA. The CDR3 region is CSVTDVQGAFF. In DNA form, the CDR3 reads TGCAGCGTTACTGATGTCCAGGGGGCTTTCTTT.

This clonotype was observed a few times. This chain connects TRBV7-9 to TRBJ2-5, with D possibly TRBD2 on 5 matching bases. The CDR3 loop spans 17 amino acids. Germline-derived CDR1 and CDR2 are SEHNR and FQNEAQ (reference sequence). The V end lost 4 bases, the J end lost 4 bases, and 22 bases lay between the germline ends. CDR3 amino acids: CASSSAYSPSPRETQYF. CDR3 sequence (DNA): TGTGCCAGCAGCTCAGCTTACAGTCCTAGCCCGAGAGAGACCCAGTACTTC.

The chain couples TRBV3-1 to TRBJ2-5; weak D call: TRBD2 (6 bases). The germline gives CDR1 LGHDT, CDR2 YNNKEL (reference sequence). CDR3 length: 14 residues. V shed 1 base and J shed 4 bases, with 10 bases lying between them. The CDR3 loop reads CASSQGGVSETQYF. CDR3 nucleotides: TGTGCCAGCAGCCAAGGGGGGGTTTCAGAGACCCAGTACTTC.

The chain joins TRBV3-1 to TRBJ2-3; D remains unclear. Between the trimmed V and J ends, which lost 4 bases and 7 bases, there was a span of 12 bases. This CDR3 comprises 13 residues. CDR1 and CDR2 (germline): LGHDT, YNNKEL (reference sequence). The CDR3 region has the DNA TGTGCCAGCAGCCCCGACGTGATGAATACGCAGTATTTT. Amino acid sequence: CASSPDVMNTQYF.

This clonotype turned up a few times. This chain uses TRBV4-2 with TRBJ2-5, with D maybe TRBD2 (5 bases). CDR1 is LGHNA, CDR2 YNFKEQ, per germline. Trimming removed 3 bases at V and 5 bases at J, with 19 bases between. CDR3 length: 16 amino acids. The CDR3 region is CASSHRGEGVQETQYF. CDR3 nucleotide sequence: TGTGCCAGCAGCCACCGGGGAGAAGGAGTCCAGGAGACCCAGTACTTC.

The chain employs TRBV7-9 and TRBJ2-1; D possibly corresponds to TRBD1 (6 bases). Germline CDR1 and CDR2: SEHNR and FQNEAQ (reference sequence). The CDR3 is 16 amino acids. V lost 1 base and J lost 1, with 11 bases in between. CDR3 region: CASSLGGGTSYNEQFF. The CDR3, as DNA: TGTGCCAGCAGCTTAGGAGGGGGTACGTCCTACAATGAGCAGTTCTTC.

This chain uses TRBV20-1 with TRBJ1-1, with D possibly matching TRBD1 (6 bases). The CDR3 contains 11 residues. Trimming cost V 5 bases and J 7 bases, with 11 bases left between them. In germline, CDR1 is DFQATT, CDR2 SNEGSKA (reference sequence). CDR3 region: CSARGGGEAFF. The CDR3 DNA sequence: TGCAGTGCTCGGGGGGGCGGTGAAGCTTTCTTT.

The V call is TRBV5-6, the J call TRBJ2-5, with D tentatively TRBD2 (6 bases). V dropped 4 bases and J dropped 5 bases, with 15 bases sitting between them. The CDR3 sequence is 14 residues long. In germline, CDR1 is SGHDT, CDR2 YYEEEE. Here the CDR3 reads CASSRDSGRETQYF. As DNA, the CDR3 is TGTGCCAGCAGCAGGGACTCAGGGCGGGAGACCCAGTACTTC.

This clonotype was counted between two and nine times. DNA for the CDR3: TGTGCCAGCAGCTCGGACAGGGCCGCTGGCTACACCTTC. Residues: CASSSDRAAGYTF. The V and J genes are TRBV12-3 or TRBV12-4 and TRBJ1-2; TRBD1 agrees at 8 bases. The J segment lost 7 bases and the V segment lost 6 bases, leaving 7 bases of the junction unmatched. CDR3 size: 13 residues.

The chain combines TRBV2 with TRBJ1-5, with D unclear. The germline CDR1 and CDR2 sequences are SNHLY and FYNNEI. V was trimmed by 3 bases and J by 5 bases, leaving 11 bases between them. The CDR3 spans 14 residues. The CDR3 nucleotides are TGTGCCAGCAGTGACGATGGCGGGGATCAGCCCCAGCATTTT. The encoded protein is CASSDDGGDQPQHF.

CDR3 amino acids: CASRSSLGAYEQYF. Written as DNA, the CDR3 is TGTGCCAGTCGTAGCTCCCTGGGGGCATACGAGCAGTACTTC. V is TRBV6-1 and J is TRBJ2-4; TRBD1 might be the D (6 bases). The end of the DNA fits TRBJ2-7 better, so the J call may be wrong. Germline V gene lookup returns CDR1 MNHNS and CDR2 SASEGT. The CDR3 is 14 amino acids.

This clonotype was observed a handful of times. The chain uses TRBV6-6 and TRBJ2-7, with TRBD1 matching over 8 bases. J was trimmed by 5 bases and V by 2 bases; bases with no gene match: 5. Germline V CDR1 and CDR2: MNHNY, SVGAGI (reference sequence). CDR3 size: 14 residues. The CDR3 coding sequence is TGTGCCAGCAGTTACCGGACAGGGTATGACGAGCAGTACTTC. Its translation: CASSYRTGYDEQYF.

V and J are TRBV3-1 and TRBJ2-5, with 12 bases fitting TRBD2. The CDR3 extends over 18 amino acids. Per the germline V gene, CDR1 is LGHDT and CDR2 is YNNKEL (reference sequence). Unmatched junction bases numbered 7, after V lost 0 bases and J lost 2 bases. CDR3 protein: CASSQDRASGGVQETQYF. As DNA, the CDR3 is TGTGCCAGCAGCCAAGATCGAGCTAGCGGGGGGGTGCAAGAGACCCAGTACTTC.

The chain joins TRBV6-2 or TRBV6-3 to TRBJ2-3; weak D call: TRBD2 (5 bases). The CDR3 length is 16 residues. The germline V gene encodes CDR1 MNHEY and CDR2 SVGEGT. V was shortened by 0 bases and J by 2 bases, with 12 bases between the two germline ends. This CDR3 is CASSYSRERNTDTQYF. CDR3 sequence (DNA): TGTGCCAGCAGTTACTCGAGGGAGAGAAACACAGATACGCAGTATTTT.

The rearrangement uses TRBV20-1 and TRBJ2-7; D call uncertain. CDR3 length: 14 amino acids. V lost 6 bases, J lost 7 bases, and 22 bases lay in between. Germline V gene sequence: CDR1 DFQATT, CDR2 SNEGSKA (reference sequence). In DNA, the CDR3 is TGCAGTGCGGACGGAGTACACCGACTGGGGGAGCAGTACTTC. Translation gives CSADGVHRLGEQYF.

Concerning this clonotype: It may be a read error: a sequence one base away is much more abundant. This chain links TRBV10-3 with TRBJ2-5, with D possibly being TRBD2 (5 bases). The CDR3 covers 15 residues. Looked up from germline, CDR1 is ENHRY and CDR2 is SYGVKD. In DNA, the CDR3 is TGTACCATCAGTGCGGGCGGCTCTAACTTGGAGACCCAGTACTTC. As protein: CTISAGGSNLETQYF.

V is TRBV7-3 and J is TRBJ2-7, with a tentative D call TRBD1 (6 bases). Per the germline V gene, CDR1 is SGHTA and CDR2 is FQGTGA. Trimming shortened V by 5 bases and J by 4 bases, and 15 bases separated the two germline ends. The CDR3 length is 14 residues. The CDR3 spells CASSPQGGRYEQYF. The CDR3 nucleotides are TGTGCCAGCAGCCCTCAAGGGGGAAGGTACGAGCAGTACTTC. Filled out from reference TRBV7-3 and TRBJ2-7, the complete variable domain reads GAGVSQTPSNKVTEKGKYVELRCDPISGHTALYWYRQSLGQGPEFLIYFQGTGAADDSGLPNDRFFAVRPEGSVSTLKIQRTERGDSAVYLCASSPQGGRYEQYFGPGTRLTVT.